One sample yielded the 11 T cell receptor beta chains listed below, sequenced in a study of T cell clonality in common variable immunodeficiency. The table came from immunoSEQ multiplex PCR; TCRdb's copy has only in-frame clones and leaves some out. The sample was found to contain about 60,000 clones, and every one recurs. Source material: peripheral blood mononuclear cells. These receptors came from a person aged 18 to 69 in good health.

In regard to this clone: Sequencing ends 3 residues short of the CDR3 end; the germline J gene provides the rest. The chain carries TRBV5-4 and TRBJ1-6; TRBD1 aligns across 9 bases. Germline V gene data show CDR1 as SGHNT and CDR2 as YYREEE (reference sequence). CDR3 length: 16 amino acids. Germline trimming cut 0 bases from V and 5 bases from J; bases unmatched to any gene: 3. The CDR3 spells CASSLDRGLNNSPLHF. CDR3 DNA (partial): TGTGCCAGCAGCTTGGACAGGGGGCTTAATAATTCACCC.

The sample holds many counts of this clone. The sequenced CDR3 bases are TGTGCCAGCAGCTTAGGGGGGGGTATGAACACTGAA. It specifies CASSLGGGMNTE. The whole CDR3 sequence is CASSLGGGMNTEAFF. This chain joins TRBV11-2 and TRBJ1-1; a weak D match, TRBD1 (5 bases). Coverage ceases 3 residues before the CDR3 finishes, and the germline J gene fills in the end. Looked up from germline, CDR1 is SGHAT and CDR2 is FQNNGV. Trimming took 1 base from V and 0 from J, leaving 9 bases between them. The CDR3 is made up of 15 amino acids.

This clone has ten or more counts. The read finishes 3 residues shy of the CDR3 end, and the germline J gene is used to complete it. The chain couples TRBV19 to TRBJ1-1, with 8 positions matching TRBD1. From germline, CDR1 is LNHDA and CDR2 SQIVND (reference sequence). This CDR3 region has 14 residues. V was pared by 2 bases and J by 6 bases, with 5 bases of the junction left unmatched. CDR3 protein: CASSIQGAPPEAFF. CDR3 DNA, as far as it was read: TGTGCCAGTAGTATACAGGGGGCTCCCCCTGAA.

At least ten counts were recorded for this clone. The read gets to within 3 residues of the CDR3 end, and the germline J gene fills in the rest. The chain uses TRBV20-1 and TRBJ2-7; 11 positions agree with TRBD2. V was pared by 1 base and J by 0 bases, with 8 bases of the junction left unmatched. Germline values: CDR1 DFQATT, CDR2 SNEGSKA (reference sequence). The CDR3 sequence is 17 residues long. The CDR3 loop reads CSARGLGLAGSSYEQYF. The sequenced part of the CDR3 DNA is TGCAGTGCTAGAGGCCTCGGACTAGCGGGTTCCTCCTACGAG.

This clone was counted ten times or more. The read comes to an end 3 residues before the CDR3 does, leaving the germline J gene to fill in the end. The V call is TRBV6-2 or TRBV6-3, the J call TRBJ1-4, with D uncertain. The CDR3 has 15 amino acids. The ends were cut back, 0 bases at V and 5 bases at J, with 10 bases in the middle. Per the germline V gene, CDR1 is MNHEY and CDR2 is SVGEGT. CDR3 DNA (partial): TGTGCCAGCAGTTACTCGGAGACAAACAATGAAAAA. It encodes CASSYSETNNEK. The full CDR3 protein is CASSYSETNNEKLFF.

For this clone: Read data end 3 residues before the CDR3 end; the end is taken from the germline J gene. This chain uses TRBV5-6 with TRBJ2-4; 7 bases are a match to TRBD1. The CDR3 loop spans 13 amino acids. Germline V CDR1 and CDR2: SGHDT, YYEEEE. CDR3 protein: CASSLGQGYGQYF. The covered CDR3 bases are TGTGCCAGCAGCTTGGGACAGGGCTATGGT.

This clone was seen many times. Partial CDR3 DNA: TGTGCCAGTAGTATAGAGGGGGGACTAGCGGGAGGGCCGGTCTATGAG. Translation: CASSIEGGLAGGPVYE. The whole CDR3 protein is CASSIEGGLAGGPVYEQFF. The V call is TRBV19, the J call TRBJ2-1; 16 bases match TRBD2. The CDR3 goes on 3 residues after the read ends, and that part is filled in from the germline J gene. V gave up 0 bases and J gave up 8 bases; unmatched junction bases: 10. CDR1 is LNHDA, CDR2 SQIVND, per germline (reference sequence). This CDR3 is 19 amino acids long.

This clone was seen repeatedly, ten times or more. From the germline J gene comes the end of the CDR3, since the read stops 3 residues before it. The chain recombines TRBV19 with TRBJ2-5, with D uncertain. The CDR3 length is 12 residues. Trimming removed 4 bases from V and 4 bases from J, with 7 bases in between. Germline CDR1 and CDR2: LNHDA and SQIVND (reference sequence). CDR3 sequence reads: CASSNGLETQYF. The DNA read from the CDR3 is TGTGCCAGTAGTAACGGGTTAGAGACC.

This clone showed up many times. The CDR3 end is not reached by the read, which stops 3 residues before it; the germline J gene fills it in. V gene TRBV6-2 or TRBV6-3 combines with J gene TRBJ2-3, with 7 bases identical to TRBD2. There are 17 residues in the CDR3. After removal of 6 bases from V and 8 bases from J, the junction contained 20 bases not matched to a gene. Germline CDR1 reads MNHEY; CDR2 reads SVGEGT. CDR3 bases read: TGTGCCAGCAGCCCCTCGGACGTGGGGAGGGCCGGGGTTACG. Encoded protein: CASSPSDVGRAGVT. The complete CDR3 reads CASSPSDVGRAGVTQYF.

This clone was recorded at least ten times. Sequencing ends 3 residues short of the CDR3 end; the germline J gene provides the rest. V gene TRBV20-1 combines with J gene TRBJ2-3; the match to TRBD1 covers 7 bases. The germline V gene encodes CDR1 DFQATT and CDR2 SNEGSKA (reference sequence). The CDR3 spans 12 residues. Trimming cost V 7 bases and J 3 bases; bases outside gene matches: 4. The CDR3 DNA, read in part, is TGCAGTGTGAAACAGGGGACAGATACG. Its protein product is CSVKQGTDT. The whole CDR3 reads CSVKQGTDTQYF.

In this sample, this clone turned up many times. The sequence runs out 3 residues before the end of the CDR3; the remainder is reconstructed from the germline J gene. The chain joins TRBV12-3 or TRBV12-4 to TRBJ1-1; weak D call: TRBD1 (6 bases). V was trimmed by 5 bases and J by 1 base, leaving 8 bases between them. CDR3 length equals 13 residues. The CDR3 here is CASSTGTNTEAFF. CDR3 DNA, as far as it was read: TGTGCCAGCAGTACAGGGACGAACACTGAA.